The sequence of this TCR beta chain was determined in a study of T cell responses to AZD1222 COVID-19 vaccine. Trimming removed 5 bases at V and 6 bases at J, with 35 bases between. The CDR3 is 20 amino acids. CDR1 is SGHVS, CDR2 FQNEAQ, per germline. TCRdb's table, derived via immunoSEQ multiplex PCR, lists solely in-frame clones and lacks some. The sample has roughly 180,000 clones, approximately 94% seen once. V and J are TRBV7-8 and TRBJ2-7; D may correspond to TRBD1 or TRBD2 (6 bases each). The receptor was derived from an adult in good health. The sequencing used peripheral blood, collected on day 0 of AZD1222 vaccination. The CDR3, as DNA: TGTGCCAGCAGCCGCCCGACAGGCAGTTCCCTAGCGAGGATTGGATCCGAGCAGTACTTC. Amino acids: CASSRPTGSSLARIGSEQYF. Supplemented by reference TRBV7-8 and TRBJ2-7, the full variable domain reads GAGVSQSPRYKVAKRGQDVALRCDPISGHVSLFWYQQALGQGPEFLTYFQNEAQLDKSGLPSDRFFAERPEGSVSTLKIQRTQQEDSAVYLCASSRPTGSSLARIGSEQYFGPGTRLTVT.